The present T cell receptor beta chain was sequenced within a study of OX40 agonist ivuxolimab in advanced cancers. About the study: Of the participants, approximately 36% had some prior anti-PD-1, anti-PD-L1 or anti-CTLA-4 therapy, which was allowed. General study findings and limits: At 0.1 to 3.0 mg/kg and by week 6, CD4+ and CD8+ T cells in the blood had expanded clonally. Certain nonresponders likewise exhibited a low normalized T-cell clonal expansion.

Profiled with immunoSEQ multiplex PCR; TCRdb holds only in-frame clones, not every one. The sample records around 63,000 clones, 75% to 90% being singletons. A remark on this clone: Its target is unknown.

This CDR3 contains 15 residues. The germline V gene encodes CDR1 WNHNN and CDR2 SYGVQD (reference sequence). V was clipped by 10 bases and J by 3 bases; unmatched bases: 8. This TCR came from an adult with an advanced solid tumor such as melanoma, head and neck, liver or kidney cancer. The starting material was CD4+ or CD8+ T cells sorted from blood, obtained in a trial of the OX40 agonist ivuxolimab. This chain uses TRBV10-1 with TRBJ2-7; 14 nucleotides line up with TRBD2. In DNA, the CDR3 is TGCGCCATTCCAAAGGGACTAGCGGGAGACTACGAGCAGTACTTC. Its translation: CAIPKGLAGDYEQYF.